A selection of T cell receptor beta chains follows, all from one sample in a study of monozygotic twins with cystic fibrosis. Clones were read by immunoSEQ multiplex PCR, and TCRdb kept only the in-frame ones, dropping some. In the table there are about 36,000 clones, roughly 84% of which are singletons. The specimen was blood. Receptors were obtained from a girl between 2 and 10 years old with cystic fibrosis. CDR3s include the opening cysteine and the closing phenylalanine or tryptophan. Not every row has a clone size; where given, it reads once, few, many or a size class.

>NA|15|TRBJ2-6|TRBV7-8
CASSLARVGANVLTF
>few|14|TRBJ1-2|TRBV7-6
CASSSSPNYGGYTF
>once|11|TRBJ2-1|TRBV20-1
CSGGGANEQFF
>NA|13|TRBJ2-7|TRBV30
CAWSRDLGYEQYF
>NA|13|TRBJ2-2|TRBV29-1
CSVDAGRGGELFF
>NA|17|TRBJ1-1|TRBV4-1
CASSQGNLVGMNTEAFF
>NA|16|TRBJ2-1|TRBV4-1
CASSQEGLALYNEQFF
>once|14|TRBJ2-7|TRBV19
CASTGLAGAYEQYF
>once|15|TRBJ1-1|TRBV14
CASSHRTGGMTEAFF
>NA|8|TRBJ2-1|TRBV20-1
CSASVGLF
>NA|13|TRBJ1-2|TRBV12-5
CASGSTGPYGYTF
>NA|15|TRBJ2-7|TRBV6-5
CASSYTGTRDYEQYF
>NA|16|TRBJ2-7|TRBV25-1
CASSEAPGTGYHEQYF
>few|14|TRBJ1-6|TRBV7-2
CASSLEQLNSPLHF
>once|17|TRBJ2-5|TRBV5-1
CASSLASGGATQETQYF
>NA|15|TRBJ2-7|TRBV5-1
CASSSRGTESYEQYF
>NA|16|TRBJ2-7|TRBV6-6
CASSQLLTVTAYEQYF
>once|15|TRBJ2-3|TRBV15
CATSRWRDSTDTQYF
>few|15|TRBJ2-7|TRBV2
CASAREGTGVYEQYF
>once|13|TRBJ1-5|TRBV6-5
CASSSQVNQPQHF
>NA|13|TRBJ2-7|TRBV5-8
CASSRDFYYEQYF
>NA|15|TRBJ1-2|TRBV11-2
CASSRNPEVGRGYTF
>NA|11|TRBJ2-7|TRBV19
CASSMGLKQYF
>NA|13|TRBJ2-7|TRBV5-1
CASSSATNYEQYF
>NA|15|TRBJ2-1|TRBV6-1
CASSQDGSSYNEQFF
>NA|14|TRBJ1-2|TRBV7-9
CASSLMDRGHGYTF
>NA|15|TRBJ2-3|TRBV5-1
CASSVAGSSTDTQYF
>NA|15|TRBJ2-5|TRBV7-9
CASSPGLAGGETQYF
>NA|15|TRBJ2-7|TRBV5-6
CASSGRGSPSYEQYF
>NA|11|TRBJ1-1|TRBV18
CASSPNTEAFF
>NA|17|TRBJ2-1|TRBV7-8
CASSSGQPGLGYNEQFF
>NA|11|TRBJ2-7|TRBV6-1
CASMLGDEQYF
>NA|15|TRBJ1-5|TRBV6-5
CASSSTGGTVQPQHF
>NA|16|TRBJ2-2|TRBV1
CTSSPILAGGPGELFF
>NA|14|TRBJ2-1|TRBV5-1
CASSPHLGDNEQFF